The clone carrying this TCR beta chain was detected only a few times. A process of 5'RACE template switching, which added a universal primer site and UMIs, was used to make TCR cDNA. TCRdb re-called the 5' RACE reads with MiXCR, one entry per CDR3 protein. The sample has 50,000 to 60,000 distinct CDR3 sequences; about 6.6% are singletons. The record originates from a study of T cells after yellow fever vaccination. This CDR3 spans 15 amino acids. Germline values: CDR1 MNHEY, CDR2 SMNVEV (reference sequence). V shed 5 bases and J 4 bases; nucleotides not matched to a gene: 8. Study-wide results and limits: The secondary T-cell response peaked on day 5, not day 15, but was weaker. In FACS-sorted repertoires, abundant clonotypes from the bulk population could appear as contaminants. Clones that expanded after primary vaccination mostly reappeared after the booster (nearly 98% CD4, approximately 85% CD8).

V usage is TRBV27 and J usage is TRBJ2-3; 8 bases line up with TRBD2. The material sequenced was CD8+ T cells not binding an NS4B(214-222) dextramer, sorted from PBMCs, taken roughly 46 days after the first yellow fever vaccination. This receptor was obtained from a man in his late teens or twenties who received the YFV17D yellow fever vaccine. This chain's CDR3 is CASSPGLAGSDTQYF. The CDR3, as DNA: TGTGCCAGCAGTCCTGGACTAGCCGGTTCAGATACGCAGTATTTT.